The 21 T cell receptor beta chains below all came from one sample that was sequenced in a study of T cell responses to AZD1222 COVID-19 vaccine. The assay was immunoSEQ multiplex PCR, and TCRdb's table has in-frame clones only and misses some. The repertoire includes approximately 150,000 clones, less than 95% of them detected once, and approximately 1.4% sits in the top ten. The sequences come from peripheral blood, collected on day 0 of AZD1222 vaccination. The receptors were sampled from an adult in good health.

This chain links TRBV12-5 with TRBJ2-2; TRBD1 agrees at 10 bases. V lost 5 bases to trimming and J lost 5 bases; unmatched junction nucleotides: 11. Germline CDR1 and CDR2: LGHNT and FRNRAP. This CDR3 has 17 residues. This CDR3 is CASGTSPGQGWTGELFF. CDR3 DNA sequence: TGTGCTAGTGGTACCTCCCCGGGACAGGGGTGGACCGGGGAGCTGTTTTTT.

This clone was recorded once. The CDR3 nucleotides are TGTGCCAGCAGCTTGGATCTAGCGGGGGGGGAAGAGACCCAGTACTTC. Encoded protein: CASSLDLAGGEETQYF. The V call is TRBV5-4, the J call TRBJ2-5; 12 bases line up with TRBD2. Per the germline V gene, CDR1 is SGHNT and CDR2 is YYREEE (reference sequence). This CDR3 has 16 amino acids. The junction had 3 bases not matched to a gene; V was cut back by 0 bases and J by 3 bases.

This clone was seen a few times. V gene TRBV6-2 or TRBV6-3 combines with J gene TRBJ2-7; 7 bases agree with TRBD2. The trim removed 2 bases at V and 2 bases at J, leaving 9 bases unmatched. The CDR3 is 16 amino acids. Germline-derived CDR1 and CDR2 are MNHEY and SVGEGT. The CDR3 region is CASSYIWLAETYEQYF. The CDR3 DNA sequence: TGTGCCAGCAGTTACATTTGGCTAGCGGAGACCTACGAGCAGTACTTC.

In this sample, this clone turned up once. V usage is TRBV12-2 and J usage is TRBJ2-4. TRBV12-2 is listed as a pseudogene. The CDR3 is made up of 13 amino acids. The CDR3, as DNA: TGTGCAAGTCGCTGTGGGGAAGGGAACATTCAGTACTTC. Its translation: CASRCGEGNIQYF.

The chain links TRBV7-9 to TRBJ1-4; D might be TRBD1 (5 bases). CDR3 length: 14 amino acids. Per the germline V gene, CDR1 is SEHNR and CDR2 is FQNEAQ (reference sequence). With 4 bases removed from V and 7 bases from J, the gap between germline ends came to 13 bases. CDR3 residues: CASSSDSSGEKLFF. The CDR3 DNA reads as TGTGCCAGCAGCTCTGACAGTTCGGGTGAAAAACTGTTTTTT.

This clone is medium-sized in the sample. The chain's CDR3 is CASSELPGEDEQYF. DNA for the CDR3: TGTGCCAGCAGTGAATTGCCAGGGGAGGACGAGCAGTACTTC. The V gene is TRBV6-1, the J gene TRBJ2-7; D is tentatively TRBD1 or TRBD2 (6 bases each). Germline CDR1 is MNHNS and CDR2 is SASEGT. V lost 2 bases to trimming and J lost 5 bases, with 13 bases between them. The CDR3 is made up of 14 amino acids.

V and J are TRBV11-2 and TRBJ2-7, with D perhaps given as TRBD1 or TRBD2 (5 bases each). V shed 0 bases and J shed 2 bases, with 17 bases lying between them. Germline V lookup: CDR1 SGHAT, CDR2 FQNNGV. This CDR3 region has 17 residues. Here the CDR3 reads CASSLDSSRAPPYEQYF. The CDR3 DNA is TGTGCCAGCAGCTTAGATTCTAGCAGGGCCCCACCCTACGAGCAGTACTTC. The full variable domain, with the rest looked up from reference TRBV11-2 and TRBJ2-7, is EAGVAQSPRYKIIEKRQSVAFWCNPISGHATLYWYQQILGQGPKLLIQFQNNGVVDDSQLPKDRFSAERLKGVDSTLKIQPAKLEDSAVYLCASSLDSSRAPPYEQYFGPGTRLTVT.

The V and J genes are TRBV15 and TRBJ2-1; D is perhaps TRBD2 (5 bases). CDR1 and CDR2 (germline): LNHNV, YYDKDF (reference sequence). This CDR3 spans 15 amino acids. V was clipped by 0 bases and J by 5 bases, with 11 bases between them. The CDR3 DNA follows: TGTGCCACCAGCAGAGATCGACTACTGGACAATGAGCAGTTCTTC. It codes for CATSRDRLLDNEQFF. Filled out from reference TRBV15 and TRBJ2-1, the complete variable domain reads DAMVIQNPRYQVTQFGKPVTLSCSQTLNHNVMYWYQQKSSQAPKLLFHYYDKDFNNEADTPDNFQSRRPNTSFCFLDIRSPGLGDTAMYLCATSRDRLLDNEQFFGPGTRLTVL.

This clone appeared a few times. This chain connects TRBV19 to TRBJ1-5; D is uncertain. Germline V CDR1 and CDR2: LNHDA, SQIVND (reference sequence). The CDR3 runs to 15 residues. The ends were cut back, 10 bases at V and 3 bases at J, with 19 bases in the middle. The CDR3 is CATLRSQVANQPQHF. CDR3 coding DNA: TGTGCCACCCTTCGATCCCAGGTAGCCAATCAGCCCCAGCATTTT.

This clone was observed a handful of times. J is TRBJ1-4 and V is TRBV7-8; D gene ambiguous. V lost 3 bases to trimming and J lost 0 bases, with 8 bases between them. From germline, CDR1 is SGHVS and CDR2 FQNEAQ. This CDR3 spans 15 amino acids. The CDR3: CASSFTEATNEKLFF. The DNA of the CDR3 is TGTGCCAGCAGCTTCACAGAAGCAACTAATGAAAAACTGTTTTTT.

The CDR3 is CASSPSWGQGDGYTF. Here the CDR3 DNA reads TGTGCCAGCTCACCCTCCTGGGGACAGGGAGATGGCTACACCTTC. The chain couples TRBV18 to TRBJ1-2; the match to TRBD1 covers 9 bases. The CDR3 totals 15 residues. Germline CDR1 and CDR2: KGHSH and LQKENI. V was pared by 3 bases and J by 6 bases, with 8 bases of the junction left unmatched.

CDR3 loop: CASQGQLNTEAFF. Written as DNA, the CDR3 is TGCGCCAGCCAAGGACAACTGAACACTGAAGCTTTCTTT. The chain uses TRBV10-1 and TRBJ1-1, with D possibly TRBD1 on 5 matching bases. The CDR3 runs 13 residues. Deletions cut 8 bases from V and 0 bases from J, with 10 bases between. Germline-derived CDR1 and CDR2 are WNHNN and SYGVQD (reference sequence).

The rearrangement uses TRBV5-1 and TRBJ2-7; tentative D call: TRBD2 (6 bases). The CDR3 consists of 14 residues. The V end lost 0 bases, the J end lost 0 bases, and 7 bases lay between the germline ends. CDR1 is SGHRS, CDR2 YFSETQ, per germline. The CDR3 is CASSLETSSYEQYF. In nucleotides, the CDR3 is TGCGCCAGCAGCTTGGAGACTAGCTCCTACGAGCAGTACTTC. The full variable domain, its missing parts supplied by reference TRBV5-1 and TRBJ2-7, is KAGVTQTPRYLIKTRGQQVTLSCSPISGHRSVSWYQQTPGQGLQFLFEYFSETQRNKGNFPGRFSGRQFSNSRSEMNVSTLELGDSALYLCASSLETSSYEQYFGPGTRLTVT.

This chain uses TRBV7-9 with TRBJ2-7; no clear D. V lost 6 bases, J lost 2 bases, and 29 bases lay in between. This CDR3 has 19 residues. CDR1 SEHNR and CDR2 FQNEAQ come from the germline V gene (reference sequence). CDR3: CASSPIMGSKNPLPYEQYF. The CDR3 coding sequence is TGTGCCAGCAGTCCAATAATGGGTTCAAAGAACCCATTACCCTACGAGCAGTACTTC.

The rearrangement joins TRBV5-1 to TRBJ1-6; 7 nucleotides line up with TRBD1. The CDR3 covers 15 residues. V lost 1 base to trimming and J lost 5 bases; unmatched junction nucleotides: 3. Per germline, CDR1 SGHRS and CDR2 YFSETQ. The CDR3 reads CASSLIDRDNSPLHF. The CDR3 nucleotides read TGCGCCAGCAGCTTGATCGACAGGGATAATTCACCCCTCCACTTT. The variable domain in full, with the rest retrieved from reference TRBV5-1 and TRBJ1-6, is KAGVTQTPRYLIKTRGQQVTLSCSPISGHRSVSWYQQTPGQGLQFLFEYFSETQRNKGNFPGRFSGRQFSNSRSEMNVSTLELGDSALYLCASSLIDRDNSPLHFGNGTRLTVT.

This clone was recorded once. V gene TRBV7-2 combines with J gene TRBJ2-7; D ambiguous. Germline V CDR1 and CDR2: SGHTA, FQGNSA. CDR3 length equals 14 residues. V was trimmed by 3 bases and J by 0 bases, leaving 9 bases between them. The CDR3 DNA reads TGTGCCAGCAGCTTTTATGGCAGCTCCTACGAGCAGTACTTC. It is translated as CASSFYGSSYEQYF.

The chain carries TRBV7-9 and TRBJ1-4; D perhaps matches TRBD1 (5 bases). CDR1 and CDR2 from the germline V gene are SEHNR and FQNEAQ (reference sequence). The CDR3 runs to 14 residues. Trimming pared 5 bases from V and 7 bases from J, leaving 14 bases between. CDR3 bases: TGTGCCAGCAGCCCCTGGGGGGTCGCTGAAAAACTGTTTTTT. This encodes CASSPWGVAEKLFF.

CDR3 nucleotides: TGTGCCAGCGATCCGGATCCCTACGAGCAGTACTTC. Translation gives CASDPDPYEQYF. The V and J genes are TRBV2 and TRBJ2-7, with unresolved D. This CDR3 is built from 12 residues. V gave up 8 bases and J gave up 2 bases, with 10 bases separating them. Germline CDR1 and CDR2: SNHLY and FYNNEI. Full variable domain (outside the CDR3, taken from reference TRBV2 and TRBJ2-7): EPEVTQTPSHQVTQMGQEVILRCVPISNHLYFYWYRQILGQKVEFLVSFYNNEISEKSEIFDDQFSVERPDGSNFTLKIRSTKLEDSAMYFCASDPDPYEQYFGPGTRLTVT.

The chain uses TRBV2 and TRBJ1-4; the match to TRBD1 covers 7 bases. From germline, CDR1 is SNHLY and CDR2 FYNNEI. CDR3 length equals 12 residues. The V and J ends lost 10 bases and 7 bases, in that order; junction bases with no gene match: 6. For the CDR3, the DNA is TGTGCCACCAGGGGGGATCCTGAAAAACTGTTTTTT. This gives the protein CATRGDPEKLFF.

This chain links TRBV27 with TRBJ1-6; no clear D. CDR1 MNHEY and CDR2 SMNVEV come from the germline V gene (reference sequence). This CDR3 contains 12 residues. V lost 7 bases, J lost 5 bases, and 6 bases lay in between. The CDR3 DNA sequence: TGTGCCAGCAAGTACGATAATTCACCCCTCCACTTT. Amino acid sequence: CASKYDNSPLHF.

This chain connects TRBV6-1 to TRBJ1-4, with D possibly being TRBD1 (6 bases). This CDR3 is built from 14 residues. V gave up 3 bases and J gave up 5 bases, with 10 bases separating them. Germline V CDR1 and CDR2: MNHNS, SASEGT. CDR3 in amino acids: CASSEGQLNEKLFF. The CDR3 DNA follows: TGTGCCAGCAGTGAGGGACAATTAAATGAAAAACTGTTTTTT.